The 21 T cell receptor beta chains listed next were all sequenced from one sample in a study of blood T cell repertoires in COVID-19. Generated by immunoSEQ multiplex PCR, the TCRdb table keeps only in-frame clones and is missing some. The data contain 95,000 to 120,000 clones, 75% to 90% of them seen just once; the ten biggest clones take up approximately 5%. The sample comprised peripheral blood. The receptors stem from a woman aged 55-70 years with COVID-19, enrolled during active disease.

The chain employs TRBV19 and TRBJ1-5; possibly TRBD1 for D (6 bases). CDR1 is LNHDA and CDR2 is SQIVND in the germline V gene (reference sequence). V was clipped by 2 bases and J by 4 bases, with 12 bases between them. The CDR3 has 15 amino acids. CDR3 loop: CASSIIGGENQPQHF. CDR3 coding DNA: TGTGCCAGTAGTATAATAGGGGGGGAAAATCAGCCCCAGCATTTT.

This chain joins TRBV6-5 and TRBJ1-2; D is unclear. Deletions cut 6 bases from V and 7 bases from J, with 15 bases between. CDR3 length: 13 amino acids. In germline, CDR1 is MNHEY, CDR2 SVGAGI. CDR3 DNA sequence: TGTGCCAGCAGCCCCGCGGGTGGAAGTGGCTACACCTTC. This encodes CASSPAGGSGYTF.

The rearrangement uses TRBV7-2 and TRBJ1-1; 8 bases fit TRBD1. V lost 5 bases and J lost 4; bases outside the gene matches: 12. This CDR3 is 16 amino acids long. In germline, CDR1 is SGHTA, CDR2 FQGNSA. The CDR3 DNA reads TGTGCCAGCAGCACTCGGACAGGGCGGGTGGGCACTGAAGCTTTCTTT. This translates into CASSTRTGRVGTEAFF.

The rearrangement joins TRBV5-1 to TRBJ1-2; 7 bases match TRBD1. CDR3 length: 14 amino acids. The J segment lost 4 bases and the V segment lost 0 bases, leaving 3 bases of the junction unmatched. Per the germline V gene, CDR1 is SGHRS and CDR2 is YFSETQ. CDR3 bases: TGCGCCAGCAGCTTGGCGGGACAGATCTATGGCTACACCTTC. Its protein is CASSLAGQIYGYTF.

V usage is TRBV29-1 and J usage is TRBJ1-5; tentative D call: TRBD1 (5 bases). The CDR3 covers 13 residues. Germline CDR1 SQVTM, CDR2 ANQGSEA. Trimming pared 0 bases from V and 4 bases from J, leaving 7 bases between. CDR3 DNA sequence: TGCAGCGTTGAAGACGGGGGGAATCAGCCCCAGCATTTT. Its protein product is CSVEDGGNQPQHF.

The chain has TRBV4-1 and TRBJ2-5, with a weak D call TRBD2 (6 bases). CDR1 is MGHRA, CDR2 YSYEKL, per germline. V was clipped by 1 base and J by 1 base, with 10 bases between them. The CDR3 covers 15 residues. The CDR3 sequence: CASSQVAGSQETQYF. The CDR3 DNA reads as TGCGCCAGCAGCCAAGTCGCGGGGAGCCAAGAGACCCAGTACTTC.

The J gene is TRBJ2-3, the V gene TRBV2; tentatively, D is TRBD2 (6 bases). CDR1 and CDR2 (germline): SNHLY, FYNNEI. V was shortened by 5 bases and J by 3 bases, with 15 bases between the two germline ends. This CDR3 comprises 15 residues. This chain's CDR3 is CASSTDVGGTDTQYF. The CDR3, as DNA: TGTGCCAGCAGTACGGACGTTGGAGGGACAGATACGCAGTATTTT.

The V gene is TRBV4-3, the J gene TRBJ2-7, with 9 bases that match TRBD2. Germline V CDR1 and CDR2: LGHNA, YSLEER. The CDR3 contains 18 residues. Losses at the gene ends were 4 bases for V and 2 bases for J; bases not matched to a gene: 15. The CDR3 reads CASSLRLAALSMAYEQYF. CDR3 bases: TGCGCCAGCAGCCTCCGACTAGCGGCGCTTTCAATGGCCTACGAGCAGTACTTC.

The CDR3 nucleotides read TGTGCCAGCAGCGTAGATCCAGGGGCCTACACCTACGAGCAGTACTTC. Translated, it gives CASSVDPGAYTYEQYF. The chain joins TRBV9 to TRBJ2-7; possible D gene TRBD1, 6 bases. V was clipped by 0 bases and J by 2 bases, with 15 bases between them. Germline CDR1 and CDR2: SGDLS and YYNGEE. This CDR3 region has 16 residues. The complete variable domain, with remaining parts taken from reference TRBV9 and TRBJ2-7, reads DSGVTQTPKHLITATGQRVTLRCSPRSGDLSVYWYQQSLDQGLQFLIQYYNGEERAKGNILERFSAQQFPDLHSELNLSSLELGDSALYFCASSVDPGAYTYEQYFGPGTRLTVT.

The gene calls are TRBV6-5 and TRBJ1-1; D unclear. The CDR3 spans 13 residues. The germline V gene encodes CDR1 MNHEY and CDR2 SVGAGI. V lost 6 bases to trimming and J lost 4 bases, with 12 bases between them. For the CDR3, the DNA is TGTGCCAGCAGCCTGGAGGGCAGCACTGAAGCTTTCTTT. It specifies CASSLEGSTEAFF.

CDR3: CASSQGWTGEAFF. DNA of the CDR3: TGTGCCAGCAGCCAAGGGTGGACAGGTGAAGCTTTCTTT. The rearrangement links TRBV14 to TRBJ1-1; 7 bases fit TRBD1. The junction had 3 bases not matched to a gene; V was cut back by 1 base and J by 7 bases. The CDR3 is 13 amino acids. CDR1 is SGHDN and CDR2 is FVKESK in the germline V gene.

The chain links TRBV7-3 to TRBJ2-2; TRBD2 aligns across 15 bases. The germline gives CDR1 SGHTA, CDR2 FQGTGA. V dropped 5 bases and J dropped 5; count of bases not matched to a gene: 6. The CDR3 is 17 residues long. The CDR3 DNA sequence: TGTGCCAGCAGCCTGCCGGGACTAGCGGGGGGTACCGGGGAGCTGTTTTTT. It yields the protein CASSLPGLAGGTGELFF.

The chain carries TRBV29-1 and TRBJ2-1, with 7 positions matching TRBD2. The CDR3 contains 14 residues. The germline CDR1 and CDR2 sequences are SQVTM and ANQGSEA. The J segment lost 4 bases and the V segment lost 4 bases, leaving 7 bases of the junction unmatched. DNA for the CDR3: TGCAGCGTTGGTCCTCCTAGCGGATACAATGAGCAGTTCTTC. Its translation: CSVGPPSGYNEQFF.

The CDR3 sequence: CASSPVGEEYGYTF. As DNA, the CDR3 is TGCGCCAGCAGCCCGGTGGGGGAGGAGTATGGCTACACCTTC. V and J are TRBV5-1 and TRBJ1-2; perhaps TRBD1 as D (5 bases). Germline lookup yields CDR1 SGHRS and CDR2 YFSETQ. The CDR3 loop spans 14 amino acids. Trimming cost V 4 bases and J 5 bases, with 15 bases left between them.

The genes are TRBV5-5 and TRBJ2-1, with D tentatively TRBD1 (6 bases). Germline lookup yields CDR1 SGHKS and CDR2 YYEKEE (reference sequence). The CDR3 totals 13 residues. V was clipped by 1 base and J by 8 bases, with 10 bases between them. This CDR3 reads CASSLNRDDEQFF. DNA of the CDR3: TGTGCCAGCAGCTTGAACAGGGATGATGAGCAGTTCTTC.

This clone appeared a single time. The chain joins TRBV12-3 or TRBV12-4 to TRBJ1-2; D is uncertain. The V gene lost 6 bases and the J gene lost 7 bases, with 12 bases spanning the gap. The CDR3 has 12 residues. The CDR3 loop reads CASRPGKGGYTF. The CDR3 nucleotides are TGTGCCAGCAGACCGGGGAAAGGTGGCTACACCTTC.

The V gene is TRBV7-6, the J gene TRBJ1-5, with D tentatively TRBD1 (5 bases). This CDR3 comprises 16 residues. The germline V gene encodes CDR1 SGHVS and CDR2 FNYEAQ. The germline V and J ends were trimmed by 3 bases and 0 bases, with 12 bases remaining between them. Written as DNA, the CDR3 is TGTGCCAGCAGCTTGGGGGGGATCAATAGCAATCAGCCCCAGCATTTT. This gives the protein CASSLGGINSNQPQHF.

The chain employs TRBV5-4 and TRBJ2-5, with unresolved D. Germline values: CDR1 SGHNT, CDR2 YYREEE (reference sequence). The V and J ends lost 1 base and 2 bases respectively, with 9 bases between them. CDR3 length: 14 residues. Written as DNA, the CDR3 is TGTGCCAGCAGCTTGCGGGTTAGGCAAGAGACCCAGTACTTC. It yields the protein CASSLRVRQETQYF.

The V gene is TRBV27, the J gene TRBJ2-7, with TRBD1 matching over 7 bases. J was trimmed by 11 bases and V by 5 bases; bases with no gene match: 9. The CDR3 spans 12 residues. Per germline, CDR1 MNHEY and CDR2 SMNVEV (reference sequence). The CDR3 DNA reads TGTGCCAGCAGTCCGACGACAGGGAAGAAGTACTTC. This translates into CASSPTTGKKYF.

This CDR3 is CASSQESGNRGLMNTEAFF. The DNA of the CDR3 is TGCGCCAGCAGCCAAGAATCCGGGAACAGGGGGCTGATGAACACTGAAGCTTTCTTT. The chain has TRBV4-1 and TRBJ1-1; 9 bases agree with TRBD1. J lost 0 bases, V lost 0 bases, and 11 bases had no gene match. The CDR3 is 19 residues long. Germline V gene data show CDR1 as MGHRA and CDR2 as YSYEKL.

The chain carries TRBV7-8 and TRBJ1-5; D call uncertain. V was pared by 3 bases and J by 0 bases, with 24 bases between. Germline CDR1 reads SGHVS; CDR2 reads FQNEAQ. This CDR3 region has 20 residues. The CDR3 region has the DNA TGTGCCAGCAGCTTGGGTGTTTATGTGGAGGCGAAATATAGCAATCAGCCCCAGCATTTT. It is translated as CASSLGVYVEAKYSNQPQHF.